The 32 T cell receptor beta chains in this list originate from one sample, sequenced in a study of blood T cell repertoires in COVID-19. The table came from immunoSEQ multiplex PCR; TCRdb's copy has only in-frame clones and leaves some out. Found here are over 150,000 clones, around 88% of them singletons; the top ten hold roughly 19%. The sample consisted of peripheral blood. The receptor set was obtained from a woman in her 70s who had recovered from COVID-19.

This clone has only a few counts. Here the CDR3 reads CASSVLGTGAYGYTF. CDR3 coding DNA: TGCGCCAGCAGCGTCCTCGGGACAGGGGCCTATGGCTACACCTTC. V is TRBV5-1 and J is TRBJ1-2; 10 bases fit TRBD1. This CDR3 spans 15 amino acids. The germline V gene has CDR1 SGHRS and CDR2 YFSETQ. J was trimmed by 4 bases and V by 4 bases; bases with no gene match: 7.

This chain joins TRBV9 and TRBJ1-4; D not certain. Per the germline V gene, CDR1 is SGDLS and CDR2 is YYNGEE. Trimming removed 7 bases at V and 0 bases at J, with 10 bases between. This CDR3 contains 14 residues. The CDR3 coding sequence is TGTGCCAGCGGAGAGTATGCAACTAATGAAAAACTGTTTTTT. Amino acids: CASGEYATNEKLFF.

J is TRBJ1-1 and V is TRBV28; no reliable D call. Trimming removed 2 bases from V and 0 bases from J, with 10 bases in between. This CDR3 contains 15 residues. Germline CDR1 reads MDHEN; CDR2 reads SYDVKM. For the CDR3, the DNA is TGTGCCAGCAGTTTAGCCGGGGTCCTGAACACTGAAGCTTTCTTT. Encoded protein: CASSLAGVLNTEAFF.

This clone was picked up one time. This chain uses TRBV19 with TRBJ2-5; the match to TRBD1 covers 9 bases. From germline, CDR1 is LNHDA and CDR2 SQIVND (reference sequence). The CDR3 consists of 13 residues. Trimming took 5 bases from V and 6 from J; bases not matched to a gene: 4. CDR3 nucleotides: TGTGCCAGTAGTCAAGGACAGGGGCAGACCCAGTACTTC. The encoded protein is CASSQGQGQTQYF.

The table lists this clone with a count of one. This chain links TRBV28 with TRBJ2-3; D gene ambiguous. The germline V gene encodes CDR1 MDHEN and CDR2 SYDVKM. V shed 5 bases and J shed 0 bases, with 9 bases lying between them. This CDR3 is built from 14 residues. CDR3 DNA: TGTGCCAGCAGTCTCCCCCCCAGCACAGATACGCAGTATTTT. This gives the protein CASSLPPSTDTQYF.

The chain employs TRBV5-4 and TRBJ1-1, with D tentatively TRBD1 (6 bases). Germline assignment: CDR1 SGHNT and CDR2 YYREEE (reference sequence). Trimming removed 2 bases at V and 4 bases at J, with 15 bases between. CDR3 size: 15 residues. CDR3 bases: TGTGCCAGCAGCTTTGGGGGGGCGAGTGGCACTGAAGCTTTCTTT. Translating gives CASSFGGASGTEAFF.

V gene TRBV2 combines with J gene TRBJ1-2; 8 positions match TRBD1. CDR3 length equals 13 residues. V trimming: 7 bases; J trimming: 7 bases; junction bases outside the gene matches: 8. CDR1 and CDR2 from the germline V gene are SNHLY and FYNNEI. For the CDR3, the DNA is TGTGCCAGCATCCCGACAGGGGCTGGTGGCTACACCTTC. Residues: CASIPTGAGGYTF.

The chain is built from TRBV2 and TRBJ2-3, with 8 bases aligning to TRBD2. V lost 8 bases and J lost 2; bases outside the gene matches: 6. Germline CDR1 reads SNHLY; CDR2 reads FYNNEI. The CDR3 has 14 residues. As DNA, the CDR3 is TGTGCCAGCGCAGCGGGGGCCCACACAGATACGCAGTATTTT. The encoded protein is CASAAGAHTDTQYF.

The CDR3 sequence: CASSYLPPPETQYF. The CDR3 DNA reads as TGTGCCAGCAGTTACCTCCCTCCCCCAGAGACCCAGTACTTC. The rearrangement links TRBV6-5 to TRBJ2-5; D gene ambiguous. From germline, CDR1 is MNHEY and CDR2 SVGAGI. V was trimmed by 2 bases and J by 4 bases, leaving 11 bases between them. The CDR3 runs to 14 residues.

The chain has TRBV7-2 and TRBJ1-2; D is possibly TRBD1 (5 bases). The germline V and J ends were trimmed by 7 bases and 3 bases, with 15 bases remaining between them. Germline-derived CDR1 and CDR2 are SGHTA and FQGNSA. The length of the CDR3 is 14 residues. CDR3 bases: TGTGCCAGCATCCCCACGGGGGGGGACTATGGCTACACCTTC. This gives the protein CASIPTGGDYGYTF.

The CDR3 sequence: CASSPEGQAGNTIYF. Written as DNA, the CDR3 is TGTGCCAGCAGCCCGGAGGGGCAAGCCGGAAACACCATATATTTT. The chain employs TRBV5-4 and TRBJ1-3; D possibly corresponds to TRBD1 (5 bases). The CDR3 sequence is 15 residues long. Trimming left V 4 bases short and J 4 bases short, with 15 bases between. The germline CDR1 and CDR2 sequences are SGHNT and YYREEE (reference sequence).

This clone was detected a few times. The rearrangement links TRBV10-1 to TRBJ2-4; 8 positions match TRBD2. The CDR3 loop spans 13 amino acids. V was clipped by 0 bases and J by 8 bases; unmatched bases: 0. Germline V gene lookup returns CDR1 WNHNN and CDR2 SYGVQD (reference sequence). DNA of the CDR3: TGCGCCAGCAGTGAGTCCGGGGGGGACATTCAGTACTTC. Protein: CASSESGGDIQYF.

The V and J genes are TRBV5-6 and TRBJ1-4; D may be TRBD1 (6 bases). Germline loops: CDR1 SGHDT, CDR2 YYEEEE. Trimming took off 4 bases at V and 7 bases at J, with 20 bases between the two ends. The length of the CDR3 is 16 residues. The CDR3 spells CASSLLAGRGREKLFF. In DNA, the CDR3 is TGTGCCAGCAGCCTCCTGGCGGGCAGGGGCCGTGAAAAACTGTTTTTT.

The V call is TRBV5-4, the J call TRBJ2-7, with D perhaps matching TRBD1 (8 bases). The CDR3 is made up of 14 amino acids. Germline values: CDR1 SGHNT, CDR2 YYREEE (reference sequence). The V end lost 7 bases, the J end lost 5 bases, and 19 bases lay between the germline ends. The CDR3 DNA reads TGTGCCAGCCGGGAGGCAGGGGGCTTCGACGAGCAGTACTTC. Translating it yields CASREAGGFDEQYF.

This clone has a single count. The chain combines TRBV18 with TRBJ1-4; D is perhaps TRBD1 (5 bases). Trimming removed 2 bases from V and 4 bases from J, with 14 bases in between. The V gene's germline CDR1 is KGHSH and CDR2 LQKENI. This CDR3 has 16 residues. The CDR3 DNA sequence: TGTGCCAGCTCACCAAGACAACCGCAGGGTAATGAAAAACTGTTTTTT. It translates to CASSPRQPQGNEKLFF.

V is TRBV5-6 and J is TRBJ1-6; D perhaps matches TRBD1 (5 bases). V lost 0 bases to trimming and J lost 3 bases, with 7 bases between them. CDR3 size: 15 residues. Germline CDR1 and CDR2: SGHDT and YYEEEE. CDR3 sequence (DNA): TGTGCCAGCAGCTTGGGGCAGGGCTATAATTCACCCCTCCACTTT. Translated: CASSLGQGYNSPLHF.

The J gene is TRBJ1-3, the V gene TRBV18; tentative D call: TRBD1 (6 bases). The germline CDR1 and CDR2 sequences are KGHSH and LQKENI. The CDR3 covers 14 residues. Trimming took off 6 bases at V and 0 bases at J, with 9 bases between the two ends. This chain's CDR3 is CASSQGGSGNTIYF. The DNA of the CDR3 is TGTGCCAGCTCGCAAGGGGGCTCTGGAAACACCATATATTTT.

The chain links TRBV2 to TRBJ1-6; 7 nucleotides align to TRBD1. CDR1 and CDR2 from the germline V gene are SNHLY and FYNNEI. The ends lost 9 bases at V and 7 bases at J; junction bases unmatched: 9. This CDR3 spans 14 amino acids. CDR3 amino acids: CARGGQGVNSPLHF. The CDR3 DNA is TGTGCCAGGGGCGGGCAGGGGGTAAATTCACCCCTCCACTTT.

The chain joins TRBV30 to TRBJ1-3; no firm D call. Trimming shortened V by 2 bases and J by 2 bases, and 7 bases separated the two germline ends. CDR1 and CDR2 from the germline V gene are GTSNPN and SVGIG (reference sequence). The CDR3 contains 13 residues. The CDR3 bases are TGTGCCTGGAGTTTTGGGCCTGGAAACACCATATATTTT. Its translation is CAWSFGPGNTIYF.

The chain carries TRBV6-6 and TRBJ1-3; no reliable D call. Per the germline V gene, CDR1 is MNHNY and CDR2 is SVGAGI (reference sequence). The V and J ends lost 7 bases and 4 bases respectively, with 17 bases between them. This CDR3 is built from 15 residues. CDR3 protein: CASTQQTPWGNTIYF. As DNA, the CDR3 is TGTGCCAGCACCCAACAGACGCCCTGGGGAAACACCATATATTTT.

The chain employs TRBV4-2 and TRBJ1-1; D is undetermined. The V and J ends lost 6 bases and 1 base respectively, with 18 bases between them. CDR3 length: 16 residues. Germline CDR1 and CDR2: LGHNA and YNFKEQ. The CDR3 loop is CASRPSPSGRNTEAFF. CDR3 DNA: TGTGCCAGCAGGCCAAGTCCCTCCGGGAGGAACACTGAAGCTTTCTTT.

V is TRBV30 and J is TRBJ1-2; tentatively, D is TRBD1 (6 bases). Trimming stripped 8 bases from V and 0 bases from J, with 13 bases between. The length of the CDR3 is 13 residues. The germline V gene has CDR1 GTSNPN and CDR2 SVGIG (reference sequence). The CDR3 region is CAGPDRTNYGYTF. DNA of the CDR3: TGTGCCGGGCCAGACAGGACTAACTATGGCTACACCTTC.

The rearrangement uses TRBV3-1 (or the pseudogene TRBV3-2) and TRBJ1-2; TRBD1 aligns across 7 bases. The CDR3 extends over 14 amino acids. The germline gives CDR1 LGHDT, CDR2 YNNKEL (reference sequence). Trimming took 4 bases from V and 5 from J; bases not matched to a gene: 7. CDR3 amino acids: CASSPRGARYGYTF. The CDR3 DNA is TGTGCCAGCAGCCCCAGGGGGGCTCGATATGGCTACACCTTC.

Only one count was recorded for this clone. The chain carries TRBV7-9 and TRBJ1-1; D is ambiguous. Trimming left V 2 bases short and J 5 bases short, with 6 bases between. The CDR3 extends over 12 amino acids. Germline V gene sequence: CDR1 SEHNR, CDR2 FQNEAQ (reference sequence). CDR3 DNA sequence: TGTGCCAGCAGCTTACAGTGGACTGAAGCTTTCTTT. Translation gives CASSLQWTEAFF. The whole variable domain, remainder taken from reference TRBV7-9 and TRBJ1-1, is DTGVSQNPRHKITKRGQNVTFRCDPISEHNRLYWYRQTLGQGPEFLTYFQNEAQLEKSRLLSDRFSAERPKGSFSTLEIQRTEQGDSAMYLCASSLQWTEAFFGQGTRLTVV.

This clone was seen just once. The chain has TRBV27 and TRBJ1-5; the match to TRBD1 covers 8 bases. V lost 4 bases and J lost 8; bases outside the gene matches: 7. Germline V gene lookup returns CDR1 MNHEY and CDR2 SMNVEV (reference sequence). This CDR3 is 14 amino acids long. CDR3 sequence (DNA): TGTGCCAGCAGTTCCAGGGGGCCGGGTAAGCCCCAGCATTTT. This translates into CASSSRGPGKPQHF.

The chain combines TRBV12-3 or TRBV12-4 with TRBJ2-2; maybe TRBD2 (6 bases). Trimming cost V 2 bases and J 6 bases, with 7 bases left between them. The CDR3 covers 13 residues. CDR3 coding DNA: TGTGCCAGCAGTTTATGGGAGGCCGGGGAGCTGTTTTTT. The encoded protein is CASSLWEAGELFF.

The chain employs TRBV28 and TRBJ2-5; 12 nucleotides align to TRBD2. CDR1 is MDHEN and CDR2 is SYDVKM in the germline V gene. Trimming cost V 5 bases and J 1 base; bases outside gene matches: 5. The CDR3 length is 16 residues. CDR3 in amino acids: CASSHTSGRPQETQYF. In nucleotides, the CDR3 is TGTGCCAGCAGTCACACTAGCGGGAGGCCCCAAGAGACCCAGTACTTC.

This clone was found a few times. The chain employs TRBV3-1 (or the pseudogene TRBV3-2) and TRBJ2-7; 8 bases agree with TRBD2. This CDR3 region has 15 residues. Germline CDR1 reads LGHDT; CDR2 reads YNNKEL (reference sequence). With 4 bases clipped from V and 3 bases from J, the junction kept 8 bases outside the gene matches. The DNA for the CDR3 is TGTGCCAGCAGCCCCCGGGGACTAGGGAGCTACGAGCAGTACTTC. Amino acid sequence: CASSPRGLGSYEQYF.

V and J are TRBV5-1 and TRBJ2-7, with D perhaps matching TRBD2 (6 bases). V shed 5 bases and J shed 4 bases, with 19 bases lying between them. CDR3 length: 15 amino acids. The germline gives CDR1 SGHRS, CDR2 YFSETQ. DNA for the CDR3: TGCGCCAGCAGGGGAGGCGAAGGGGTTTCTTACGAGCAGTACTTC. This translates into CASRGGEGVSYEQYF.

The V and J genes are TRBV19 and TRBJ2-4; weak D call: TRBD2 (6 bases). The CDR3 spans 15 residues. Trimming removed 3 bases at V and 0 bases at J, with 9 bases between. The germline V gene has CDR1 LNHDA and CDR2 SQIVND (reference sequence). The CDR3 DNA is TGTGCCAGTAGTATGGGGGGACTAGCCAAAAACATTCAGTACTTC. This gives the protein CASSMGGLAKNIQYF.

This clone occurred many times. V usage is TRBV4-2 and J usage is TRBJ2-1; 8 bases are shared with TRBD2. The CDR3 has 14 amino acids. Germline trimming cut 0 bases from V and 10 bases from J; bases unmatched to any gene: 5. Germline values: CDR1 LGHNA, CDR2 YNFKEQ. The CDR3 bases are TGTGCCAGCAGCCAAGACCGGGCGGGGGGCGAGCAGTTCTTC. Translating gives CASSQDRAGGEQFF.

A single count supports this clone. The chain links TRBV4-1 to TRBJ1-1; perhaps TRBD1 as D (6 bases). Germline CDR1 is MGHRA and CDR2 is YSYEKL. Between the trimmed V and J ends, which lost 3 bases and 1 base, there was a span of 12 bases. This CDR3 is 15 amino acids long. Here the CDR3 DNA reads TGCGCCAGCAGCCATCCCAGGGGCGGGAACACTGAAGCTTTCTTT. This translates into CASSHPRGGNTEAFF.